This T cell receptor beta chain comes out of a study of graft-versus-host responses after intestinal transplantation (dated by TCRdb to the early 2020s). Regarding the complete study: Multivisceral, liver-intestinal, or isolated intestinal transplants were received by the recipients. All recipients received anti-thymocyte globulin induction followed by maintenance tacrolimus and steroids for 3 to 4 years. Instead of going to the commercial service, samples from a few later patients were sequenced in-house on an Illumina MiSeq and processed with MiXCR. Graft-versus-host and host-versus-graft alloreactive T cell clones were tracked in the graft, circulation and bone marrow after intestinal transplantation using bulk TCR-beta CDR3 sequencing. A peak of at least 4% donor T cells among recipient peripheral blood mononuclear cells was the definition used for donor T cell macrochimerism. To identify alloreactive clones, pre-transplant mixed lymphocyte reaction products were sequenced and compared with unstimulated pre-transplant donor and recipient T cells. The cohort enrolled roughly 25 intestinal transplant recipients including one retransplant, and a few patients lacking pretransplant specimens were excluded. What the research found in general, with its limitations: High GvH to HvG T cell clonal ratios were observed in the allografts of patients with donor T cell macrochimerism. Early after transplant, peak levels of circulating GvH clones were associated with declines in HvG clones. GvH clones were detected in recipient bone marrow, and some of these GvH clones were observed earlier in ileal mucosa or blood, consistent with an intestinal mucosal origin. Conclusions were limited by the relatively low number and heterogeneity of intestinal transplant patients.

As regards this clone: Its target antigen remains unknown. The record has no base qualities; no much larger clone is one base away.

Receptors were amplified or captured by the immunoSEQ multiplex PCR assay. For most patients, genomic DNA was isolated with the Qiagen DNeasy Blood and Tissue Kit and shipped frozen to Adaptive Biotechnologies for TCR sequencing. For most patients, genomic DNA was subjected to high-throughput TCR-beta CDR3 sequencing by Adaptive Biotechnologies. Concerning the study's data processing: TCR sequencing data were retrieved from Adaptive's ImmunoSEQ software for some 17 patients, whereas a few other patients were processed with MiXCR and VDJtools. To correct CD4 versus CD8 sorting errors, any sequence found in both subsets at a frequency ratio below 5:1 was removed. CDR3 nucleotide sequences shared by donor and recipient were removed because the origin of these sequences could not be assigned. Alloreactive clones required at least 2-fold expansion over unstimulated cells and minimum CFSE-low frequency of 0.002% (template counts) or 0.001% (read counts). Mappable clones were those detected in sequenced pre-transplant spleen, lymph node, or MLR CFSE-low populations of the donor or recipient. Cumulative frequency of alloreactive clones was calculated as a percentage of all sequences weighted by copy number. In its TCRdb copy, this immuneACCESS table keeps in-frame sequences only and misses some clones. Where compared with another copy, unresolved V genes explain less than half of these, and the others have no known cause. That table gives V, J and clone size, and the DNA gave D and trimming. For this sample the table gives about 120,000 clones, of which about 92% were detected only once. The leading ten clones occupy 0.23% of the sample.

This specimen's time point label, per the study, means: cells obtained before transplantation from donor or recipient. CD3+CD4+ and CD3+CD8+ populations were FACS-sorted from unstimulated pre-transplant donor and recipient cells taken from spleen or lymph nodes. The source is a human donor who was the organ donor for an intestinal transplant. Sequencing was performed on unstimulated CD4+ T cells sorted from spleen or lymph node cells, taken before transplant.

The CDR3 is CAWSGGGGETQYF. In nucleotide form, the sequence is TGTGCCTGGAGTGGAGGGGGCGGTGAGACCCAGTACTTC. In this chain, TRBV30 is recombined with TRBJ2-5, and 7 junctional nucleotides match TRBD1. The CDR3 starts with the cysteine, ends with the phenylalanine, and has 13 residues. The sequence is cut down to CDR3 DNA, 39 bases in frame from base 1. According to the germline V gene (reference sequence), CDR1 reads GTSNPN and CDR2 reads SVGIG. V trim: 1 base; J trim: 5 bases; unmatched bases: 4.